This TCR beta chain was sequenced for a study of vaccination and CD4 T cells after COVID-19. Study overall: Investigators took post-vaccine samples a median approximately 72 days after dose two, within a range of 14 to 241.

On this clonotype: No antigen is known for it.

Treatment reported: approximately 9-day PBMC culture with coronavirus spike peptide pools or control peptides (ViraFEST assay). The Oncomine TCR Beta short-read assay was what sequenced the DNA obtained from cultured CD4+ T cells. From cultured CD4+ T cells, genomic DNA was extracted. TCRdb re-called the PCR reads through MiXCR, storing one row per CDR3 protein. Of about 22,000 distinct CDR3 sequences listed, approximately 51% were seen once; the top ten hold roughly 8.9%. The V end was cut by 2 bases, the J end by 3 bases, with 23 bases between. The CDR3 covers 18 residues. This clonotype was sampled from a human donor who had recovered from COVID-19. The chain joins TRBV23-1 to TRBJ2-7, with D possibly TRBD1 on 6 matching bases. TRBV23-1 is assigned to the ORF class and has an uncertain function. Sequencing used CD4+ T cells from blood, cultured in vitro. The CDR3 spells CASSQKAYELGTNYEQYF. DNA of the CDR3: TGCGCCAGCAGTCAAAAGGCCTACGAACTCGGGACAAACTACGAGCAGTACTTC.